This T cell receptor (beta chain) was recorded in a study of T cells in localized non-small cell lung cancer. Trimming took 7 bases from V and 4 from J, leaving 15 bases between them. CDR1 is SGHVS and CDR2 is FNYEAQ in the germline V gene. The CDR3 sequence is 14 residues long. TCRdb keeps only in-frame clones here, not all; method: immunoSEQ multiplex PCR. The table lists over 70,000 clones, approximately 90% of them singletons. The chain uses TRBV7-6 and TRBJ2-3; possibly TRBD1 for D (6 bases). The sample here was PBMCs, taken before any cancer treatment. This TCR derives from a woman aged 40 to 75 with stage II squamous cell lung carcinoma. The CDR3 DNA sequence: TGTGCCAGCACCCAGACAGGCCCGTCAGATACGCAGTATTTT. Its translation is CASTQTGPSDTQYF.